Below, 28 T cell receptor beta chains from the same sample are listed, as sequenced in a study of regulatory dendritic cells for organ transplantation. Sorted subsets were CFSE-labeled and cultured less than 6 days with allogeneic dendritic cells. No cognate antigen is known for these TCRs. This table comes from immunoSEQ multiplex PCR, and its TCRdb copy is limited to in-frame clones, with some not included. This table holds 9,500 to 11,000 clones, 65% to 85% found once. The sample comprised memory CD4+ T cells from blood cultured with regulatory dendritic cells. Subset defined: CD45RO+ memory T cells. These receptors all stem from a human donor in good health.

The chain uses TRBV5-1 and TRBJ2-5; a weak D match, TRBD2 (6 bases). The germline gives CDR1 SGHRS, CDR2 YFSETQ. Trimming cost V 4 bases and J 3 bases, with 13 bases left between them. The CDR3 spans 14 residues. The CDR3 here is CASSHDAGKETQYF. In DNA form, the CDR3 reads TGCGCCAGCAGCCATGATGCGGGGAAAGAGACCCAGTACTTC.

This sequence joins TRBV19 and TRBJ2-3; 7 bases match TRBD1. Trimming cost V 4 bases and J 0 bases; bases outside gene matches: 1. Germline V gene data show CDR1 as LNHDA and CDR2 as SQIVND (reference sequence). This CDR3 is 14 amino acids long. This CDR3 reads CASSTTGSTDTQYF. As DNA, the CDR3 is TGTGCCAGTAGTACGACAGGGAGCACAGATACGCAGTATTTT.

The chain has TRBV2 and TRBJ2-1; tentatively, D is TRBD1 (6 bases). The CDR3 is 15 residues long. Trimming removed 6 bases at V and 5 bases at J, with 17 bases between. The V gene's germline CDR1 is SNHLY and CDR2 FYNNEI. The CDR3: CASSPNGQRNNEQFF. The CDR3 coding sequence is TGTGCCAGCAGCCCAAACGGACAGAGAAACAATGAGCAGTTCTTC.

CDR3 sequence (DNA): TGTGCCAGCAGAGGCCCCGGGGGACAGGGTAACTATGGCTACACCTTC. Translation gives CASRGPGGQGNYGYTF. This chain links TRBV28 with TRBJ1-2, with 9 positions matching TRBD1. Germline V CDR1 and CDR2: MDHEN, SYDVKM. With V trimmed by 6 bases and J by 1 base, 9 bases remained unmatched. The CDR3 extends over 16 amino acids.

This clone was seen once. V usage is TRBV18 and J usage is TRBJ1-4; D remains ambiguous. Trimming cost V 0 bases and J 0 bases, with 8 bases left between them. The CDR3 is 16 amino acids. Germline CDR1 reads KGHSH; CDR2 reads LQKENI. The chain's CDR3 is CASSPPSGSTNEKLFF. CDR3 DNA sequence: TGTGCCAGCTCACCACCATCGGGGTCAACTAATGAAAAACTGTTTTTT.

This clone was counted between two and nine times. The chain's CDR3 is CASRIVGLGETQYF. CDR3 sequence (DNA): TGTGCCAGCAGAATAGTGGGACTGGGAGAGACCCAGTACTTC. The genes are TRBV27 and TRBJ2-5; possible D gene TRBD2, 6 bases. This CDR3 has 14 amino acids. CDR1 and CDR2 from the germline V gene are MNHEY and SMNVEV (reference sequence). V was shortened by 6 bases and J by 4 bases, with 15 bases between the two germline ends.

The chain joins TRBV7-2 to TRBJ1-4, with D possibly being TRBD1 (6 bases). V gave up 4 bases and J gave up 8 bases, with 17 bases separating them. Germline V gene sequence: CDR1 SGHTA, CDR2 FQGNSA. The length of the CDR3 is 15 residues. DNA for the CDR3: TGTGCCAGCAGCTCAACAGGGACCCCGGGGGAAAAACTGTTTTTT. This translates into CASSSTGTPGEKLFF.

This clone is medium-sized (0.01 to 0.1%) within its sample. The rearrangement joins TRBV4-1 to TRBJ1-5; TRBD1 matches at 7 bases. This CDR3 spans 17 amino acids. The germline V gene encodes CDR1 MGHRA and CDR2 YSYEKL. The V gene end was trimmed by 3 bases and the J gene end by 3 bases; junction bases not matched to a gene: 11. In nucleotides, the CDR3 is TGCGCCAGCAGCCAGGATCAGGGGGGCTTCGTCAATCAGCCCCAGCATTTT. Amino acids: CASSQDQGGFVNQPQHF.

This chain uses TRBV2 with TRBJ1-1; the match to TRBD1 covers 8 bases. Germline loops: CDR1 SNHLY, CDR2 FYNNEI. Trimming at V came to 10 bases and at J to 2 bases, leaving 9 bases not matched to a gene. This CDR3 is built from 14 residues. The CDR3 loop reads CATQTGQGNTEAFF. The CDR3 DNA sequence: TGTGCCACTCAAACTGGACAGGGCAACACTGAAGCTTTCTTT.

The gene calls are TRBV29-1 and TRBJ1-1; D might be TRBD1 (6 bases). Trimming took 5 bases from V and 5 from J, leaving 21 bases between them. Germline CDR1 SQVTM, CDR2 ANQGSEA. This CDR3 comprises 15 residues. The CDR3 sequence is CSVSMQGPPWTEAFF. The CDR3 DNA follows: TGCAGCGTTTCTATGCAGGGGCCACCGTGGACTGAAGCTTTCTTT. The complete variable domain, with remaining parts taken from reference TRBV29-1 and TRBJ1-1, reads SAVISQKPSRDICQRGTSLTIQCQVDSQVTMMFWYRQQPGQSLTLIATANQGSEATYESGFVIDKFPISRPNLTFSTLTVSNMSPEDSSIYLCSVSMQGPPWTEAFFGQGTRLTVV.

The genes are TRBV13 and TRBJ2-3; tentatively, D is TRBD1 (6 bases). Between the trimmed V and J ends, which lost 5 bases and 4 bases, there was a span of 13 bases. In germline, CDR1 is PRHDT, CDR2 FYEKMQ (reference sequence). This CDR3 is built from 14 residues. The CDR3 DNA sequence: TGTGCCAGCAGCCCTCCGGACAGCCCAGATACGCAGTATTTT. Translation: CASSPPDSPDTQYF.

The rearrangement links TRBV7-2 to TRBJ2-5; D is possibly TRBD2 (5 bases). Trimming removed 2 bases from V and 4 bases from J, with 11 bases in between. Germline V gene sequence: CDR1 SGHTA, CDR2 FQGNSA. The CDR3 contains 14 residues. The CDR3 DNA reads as TGTGCCAGCAGCTTAATGGCTAGCTCAGAGACCCAGTACTTC. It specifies CASSLMASSETQYF.

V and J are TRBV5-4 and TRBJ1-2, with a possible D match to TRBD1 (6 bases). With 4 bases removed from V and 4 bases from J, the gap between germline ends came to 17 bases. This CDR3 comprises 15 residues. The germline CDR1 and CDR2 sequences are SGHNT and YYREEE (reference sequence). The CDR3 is CASSPDGGRSYGYTF. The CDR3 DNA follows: TGTGCCAGCAGCCCAGACGGGGGGCGAAGCTATGGCTACACCTTC.

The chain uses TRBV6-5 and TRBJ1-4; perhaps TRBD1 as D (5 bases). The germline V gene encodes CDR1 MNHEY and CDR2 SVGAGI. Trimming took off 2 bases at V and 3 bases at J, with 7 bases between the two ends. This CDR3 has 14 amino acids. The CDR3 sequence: CASSYRGSNEKLFF. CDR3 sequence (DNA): TGTGCCAGCAGTTACAGGGGTTCTAATGAAAAACTGTTTTTT.

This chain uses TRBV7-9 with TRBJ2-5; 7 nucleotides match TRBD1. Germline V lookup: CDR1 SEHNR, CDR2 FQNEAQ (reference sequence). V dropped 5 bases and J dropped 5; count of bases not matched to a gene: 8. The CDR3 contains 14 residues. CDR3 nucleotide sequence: TGTGCCAGCAGCCCGGGACAGTCCCTGGAGACCCAGTACTTC. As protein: CASSPGQSLETQYF.

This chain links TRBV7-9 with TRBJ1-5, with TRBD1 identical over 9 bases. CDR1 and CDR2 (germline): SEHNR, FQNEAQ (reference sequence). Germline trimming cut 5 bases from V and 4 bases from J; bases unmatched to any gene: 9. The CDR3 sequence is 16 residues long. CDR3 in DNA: TGTGCCAGCAGCGTGGGGACAGGGTCGGCGAATCAGCCCCAGCATTTT. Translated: CASSVGTGSANQPQHF.

This chain's CDR3 is CASSPPGVGAGELFF. In nucleotides, the CDR3 is TGTGCCAGCAGCCCCCCTGGGGTAGGGGCCGGGGAGCTGTTTTTT. The chain recombines TRBV5-4 with TRBJ2-2, with D possibly matching TRBD1 (5 bases). Germline lookup yields CDR1 SGHNT and CDR2 YYREEE (reference sequence). CDR3 length: 15 residues. Trimming shortened V by 4 bases and J by 6 bases, and 16 bases separated the two germline ends.

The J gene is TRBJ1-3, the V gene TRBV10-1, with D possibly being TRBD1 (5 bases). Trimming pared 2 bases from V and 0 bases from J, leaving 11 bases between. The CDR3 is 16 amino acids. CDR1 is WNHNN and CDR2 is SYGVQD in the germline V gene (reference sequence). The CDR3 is CASSETGAVSGNTIYF. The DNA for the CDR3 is TGCGCCAGCAGTGAGACAGGCGCCGTCTCTGGAAACACCATATATTTT.

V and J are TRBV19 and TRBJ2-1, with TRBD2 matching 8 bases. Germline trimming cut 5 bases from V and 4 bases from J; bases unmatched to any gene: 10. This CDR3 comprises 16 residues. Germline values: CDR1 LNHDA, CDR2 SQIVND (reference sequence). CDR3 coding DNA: TGTGCCAGTAGTCCTCCCCAACAGCGGGGGTACAATGAGCAGTTCTTC. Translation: CASSPPQQRGYNEQFF.

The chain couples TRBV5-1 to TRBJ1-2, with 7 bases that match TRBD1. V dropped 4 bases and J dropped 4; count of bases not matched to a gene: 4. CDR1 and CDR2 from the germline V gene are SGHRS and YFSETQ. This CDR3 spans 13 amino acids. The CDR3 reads CASSTGVGYGYTF. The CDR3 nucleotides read TGCGCCAGCAGCACAGGGGTCGGCTATGGCTACACCTTC.

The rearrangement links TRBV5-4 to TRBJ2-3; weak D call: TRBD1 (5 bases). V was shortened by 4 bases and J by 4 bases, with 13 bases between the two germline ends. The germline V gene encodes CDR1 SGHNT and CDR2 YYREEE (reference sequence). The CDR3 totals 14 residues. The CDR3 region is CASSPATGADTQYF. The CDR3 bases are TGTGCCAGCAGCCCGGCTACAGGAGCAGATACGCAGTATTTT. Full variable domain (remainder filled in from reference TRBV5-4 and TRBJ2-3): ETGVTQSPTHLIKTRGQQVTLRCSSQSGHNTVSWYQQALGQGPQFIFQYYREEENGRGNFPPRFSGLQFPNYSSELNVNALELDDSALYLCASSPATGADTQYFGPGTRLTVL.

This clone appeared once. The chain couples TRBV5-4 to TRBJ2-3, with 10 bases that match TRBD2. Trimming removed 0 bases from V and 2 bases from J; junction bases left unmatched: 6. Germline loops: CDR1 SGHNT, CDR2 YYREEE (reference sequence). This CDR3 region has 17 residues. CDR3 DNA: TGTGCCAGCAGCTTGGGGCTAGCGGGGGCCAACACAGATACGCAGTATTTT. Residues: CASSLGLAGANTDTQYF. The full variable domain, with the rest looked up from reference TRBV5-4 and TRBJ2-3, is ETGVTQSPTHLIKTRGQQVTLRCSSQSGHNTVSWYQQALGQGPQFIFQYYREEENGRGNFPPRFSGLQFPNYSSELNVNALELDDSALYLCASSLGLAGANTDTQYFGPGTRLTVL.

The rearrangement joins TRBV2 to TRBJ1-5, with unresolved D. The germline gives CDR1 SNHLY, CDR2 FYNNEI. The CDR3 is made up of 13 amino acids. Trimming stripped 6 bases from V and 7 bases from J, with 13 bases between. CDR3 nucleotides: TGTGCCAGCAGAGTCTATCAGCGACAGCCCCAGCATTTT. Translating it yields CASRVYQRQPQHF.

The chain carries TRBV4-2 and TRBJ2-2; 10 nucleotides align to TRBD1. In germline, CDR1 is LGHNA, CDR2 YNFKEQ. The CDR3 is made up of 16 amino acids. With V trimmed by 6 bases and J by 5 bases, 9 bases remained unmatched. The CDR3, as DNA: TGTGCCAGCAGATACACCGGGACAGGGGCTACCGGGGAGCTGTTTTTT. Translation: CASRYTGTGATGELFF.

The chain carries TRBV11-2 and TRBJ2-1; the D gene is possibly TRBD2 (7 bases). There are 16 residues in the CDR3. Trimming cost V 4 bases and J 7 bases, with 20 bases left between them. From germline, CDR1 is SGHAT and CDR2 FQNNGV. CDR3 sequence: CASSSRGGGSWNEQFF. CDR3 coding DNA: TGTGCCAGCAGCTCCAGGGGCGGGGGCTCGTGGAATGAGCAGTTCTTC.

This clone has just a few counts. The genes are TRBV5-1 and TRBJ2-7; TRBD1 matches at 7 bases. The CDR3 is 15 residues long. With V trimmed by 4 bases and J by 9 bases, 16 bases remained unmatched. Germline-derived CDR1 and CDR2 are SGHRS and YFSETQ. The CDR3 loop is CASSGMTGNLEGQYF. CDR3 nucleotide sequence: TGCGCCAGCAGCGGGATGACAGGGAACCTCGAGGGGCAGTACTTC.

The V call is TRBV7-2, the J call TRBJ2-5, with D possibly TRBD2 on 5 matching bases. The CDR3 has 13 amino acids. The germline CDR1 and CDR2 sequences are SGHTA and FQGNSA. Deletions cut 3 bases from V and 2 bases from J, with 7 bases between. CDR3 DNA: TGTGCCAGCAGCTTTGGACTTCAAGAGACCCAGTACTTC. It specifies CASSFGLQETQYF.

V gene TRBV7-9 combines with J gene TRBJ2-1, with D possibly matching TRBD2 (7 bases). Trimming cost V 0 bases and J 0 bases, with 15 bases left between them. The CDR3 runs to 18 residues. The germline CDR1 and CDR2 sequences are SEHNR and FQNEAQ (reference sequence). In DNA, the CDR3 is TGTGCCAGCAGCTTAGCGGGGGGGCATTCTTTCTCCTACAATGAGCAGTTCTTC. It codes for CASSLAGGHSFSYNEQFF.